The 20 T cell receptor beta chains reported below all come from one sample, sequenced in a study of radiation and T cells in renal cell carcinoma. Described time point: blood 4 weeks post-SBRT, at nephrectomy. Described treatment: 15 Gy SBRT to primary tumor, nephrectomy 4 weeks later. Some clones are missing from TCRdb's copy, which holds only in-frame ones; the method was immunoSEQ multiplex PCR. The table includes some 46,000 clones, roughly 85% detected once. Source: blood, taken from a patient whose treatment included radiotherapy and nephrectomy. Receptors were obtained from an older woman with renal cell carcinoma.

This rearrangement joins TRBV11-2 to TRBJ2-3; the match to TRBD2 covers 8 bases. Germline V CDR1 and CDR2: SGHAT, FQNNGV. This CDR3 has 14 amino acids. Trimming removed 5 bases from V and 3 bases from J; junction bases left unmatched: 4. Written as DNA, the CDR3 is TGTGCCAGCAGCGTGAGCGGGGGTACAGATACGCAGTATTTT. This translates into CASSVSGGTDTQYF.

The V call is TRBV5-4, the J call TRBJ1-1; D gene unclear. The CDR3 is 14 residues long. Germline V gives CDR1 SGHNT, CDR2 YYREEE (reference sequence). With 0 bases removed from V and 3 bases from J, the gap between germline ends came to 9 bases. The CDR3 reads CASSLALADTEAFF. The CDR3 DNA reads as TGTGCCAGCAGCTTGGCGTTAGCGGACACTGAAGCTTTCTTT.

This clone was detected a few times. This chain connects TRBV5-1 to TRBJ1-1, with D perhaps TRBD1 (5 bases). Germline-derived CDR1 and CDR2 are SGHRS and YFSETQ. Between the trimmed V and J ends, which lost 4 bases and 4 bases, there was a span of 20 bases. This CDR3 has 16 residues. CDR3 DNA sequence: TGCGCCAGCAGCACTGTCTCCGGTAGGGGTGGCACTGAAGCTTTCTTT. This translates into CASSTVSGRGGTEAFF. The complete variable domain, with remaining parts taken from reference TRBV5-1 and TRBJ1-1, reads KAGVTQTPRYLIKTRGQQVTLSCSPISGHRSVSWYQQTPGQGLQFLFEYFSETQRNKGNFPGRFSGRQFSNSRSEMNVSTLELGDSALYLCASSTVSGRGGTEAFFGQGTRLTVV.

In the case of this clone: Relative to the germline gene, one junction end is altered; a read error may explain this. This chain links TRBV4-3 with TRBJ2-7; 9 bases match TRBD2. This CDR3 region has 14 residues. The germline V gene has CDR1 LGHNA and CDR2 YSLEER. The CDR3 bases are TGCGCCAGCAGCCAAGAACGGGCGGGAGGGGGGAGAGACTTC. This translates into CASSQERAGGGRDF.

This clone was counted once. The CDR3 spells CASSMGGREMADGYTF. CDR3 in DNA: TGTGCCAGCAGCATGGGGGGGCGAGAAATGGCGGATGGCTACACCTTC. The V call is TRBV7-9, the J call TRBJ1-2; TRBD1 might be the D (6 bases). V lost 5 bases and J lost 6, with 22 bases in between. The CDR3 extends over 16 amino acids. CDR1 is SEHNR, CDR2 FQNEAQ, per germline (reference sequence).

This rearrangement joins TRBV27 to TRBJ2-7, with a weak D call TRBD1 (6 bases). Germline CDR1 is MNHEY and CDR2 is SMNVEV (reference sequence). Trimming shortened V by 5 bases and J by 0 bases, and 17 bases separated the two germline ends. The CDR3 is 16 residues long. The CDR3: CASSPSDSESSYEQYF. CDR3 DNA: TGTGCCAGCAGTCCATCGGACAGTGAGAGCTCCTACGAGCAGTACTTC.

This sequence joins TRBV12-5 and TRBJ2-7; the D is unclear. Germline CDR1 and CDR2: LGHNT and FRNRAP. Trimming took off 5 bases at V and 3 bases at J, with 17 bases between the two ends. The CDR3 contains 15 residues. CDR3 sequence (DNA): TGTGCTAGTGGTGCCCCCCTGGGGAACCACTACGAGCAGTACTTC. Translating gives CASGAPLGNHYEQYF.

This rearrangement joins TRBV6-5 to TRBJ1-5, with TRBD1 matching 7 bases. The CDR3 runs to 14 residues. Germline assignment: CDR1 MNHEY and CDR2 SVGAGI. V shed 10 bases, J shed 5 bases, and the junction held 11 bases outside the gene matches. This CDR3 is CATGRGRGDQPQHF. The CDR3 DNA reads TGTGCCACCGGAAGGGGGCGCGGGGATCAGCCCCAGCATTTT.

The chain uses TRBV13 and TRBJ1-3; perhaps TRBD1 as D (5 bases). CDR3 length equals 17 residues. V lost 5 bases, J lost 1 base, and 18 bases lay in between. Germline CDR1 and CDR2: PRHDT and FYEKMQ (reference sequence). The CDR3 DNA sequence: TGTGCCAGCAGCCTCCCCCTAGGAGGGGTTTCTGGAAACACCATATATTTT. The encoded protein is CASSLPLGGVSGNTIYF.

This chain joins TRBV5-8 and TRBJ1-5, with a tentative D call TRBD1 (5 bases). V lost 4 bases to trimming and J lost 2 bases, with 10 bases between them. Germline V gives CDR1 SGHTS, CDR2 YDEGEE. The CDR3 has 14 amino acids. The chain's CDR3 is CASSGRGGNQPQHF. The CDR3 bases are TGTGCCAGCAGCGGGAGGGGAGGCAATCAGCCCCAGCATTTT. Looking up the rest from reference TRBV5-8 and TRBJ1-5 gives the full variable domain: EAGVTQSPTHLIKTRGQQATLRCSPISGHTSVYWYQQALGLGLQFLLWYDEGEERNRGNFPPRFSGRQFPNYSSELNVNALELEDSALYLCASSGRGGNQPQHFGDGTRLSIL.

The V gene is TRBV5-5, the J gene TRBJ2-1; TRBD2 matches at 13 bases. V trimming: 0 bases; J trimming: 15 bases; junction bases outside the gene matches: 3. The germline gives CDR1 SGHKS, CDR2 YYEKEE (reference sequence). CDR3 length: 13 residues. CDR3 sequence: CASSLVTSGRWFF. The CDR3, as DNA: TGTGCCAGCAGCTTGGTGACTAGCGGGAGGTGGTTCTTC.

The chain couples TRBV5-1 to TRBJ1-1; 12 bases align to TRBD1. V gave up 0 bases and J gave up 2 bases; unmatched junction bases: 5. This CDR3 has 17 residues. Germline CDR1 is SGHRS and CDR2 is YFSETQ. The CDR3 reads CASSLAGTGGPNTEAFF. CDR3 sequence (DNA): TGCGCCAGCAGCTTGGCCGGGACAGGGGGCCCCAACACTGAAGCTTTCTTT.

V gene TRBV30 combines with J gene TRBJ1-2; D is possibly TRBD1 (5 bases). Trimming cost V 5 bases and J 0 bases, with 25 bases left between them. The germline gives CDR1 GTSNPN, CDR2 SVGIG (reference sequence). The length of the CDR3 is 18 residues. In DNA form, the CDR3 reads TGTGCCTGGGTTAAAGGGGAGCTAGGAAGTCTAGCTAACTATGGCTACACCTTC. Translated: CAWVKGELGSLANYGYTF.

This clone is a singleton in its sample. This sequence joins TRBV7-2 and TRBJ2-7, with D perhaps TRBD2 (6 bases). CDR3 length equals 15 residues. The germline V gene encodes CDR1 SGHTA and CDR2 FQGNSA. V lost 2 bases to trimming and J lost 4 bases, with 15 bases between them. The CDR3: CASSLLTGAAYEQYF. The CDR3 DNA sequence: TGTGCCAGCAGCTTATTAACGGGAGCGGCTTACGAGCAGTACTTC. Complete variable domain (other parts from reference TRBV7-2 and TRBJ2-7): GAGVSQSPSNKVTEKGKDVELRCDPISGHTALYWYRQSLGQGLEFLIYFQGNSAPDKSGLPSDRFSAERTGGSVSTLTIQRTQQEDSAVYLCASSLLTGAAYEQYFGPGTRLTVT.

The chain couples TRBV5-1 to TRBJ1-4, with 7 positions matching TRBD1. CDR3 length: 14 residues. Per the germline V gene, CDR1 is SGHRS and CDR2 is YFSETQ. J was trimmed by 7 bases and V by 7 bases; bases with no gene match: 10. CDR3: CASRSGGFGEKLFF. The CDR3 DNA sequence: TGCGCCAGCCGATCAGGGGGGTTTGGTGAAAAACTGTTTTTT.

This clone was recorded once. This chain uses TRBV27 with TRBJ2-7, with D perhaps matching TRBD1 (7 bases). CDR3 length equals 13 residues. CDR1 MNHEY and CDR2 SMNVEV come from the germline V gene (reference sequence). V lost 8 bases to trimming and J lost 3 bases, with 14 bases between them. CDR3 sequence: CASAGSGGYEQYF. Here the CDR3 DNA reads TGTGCCAGCGCGGGGTCAGGGGGCTACGAGCAGTACTTC.

The chain links TRBV4-3 to TRBJ1-6, with unresolved D. This CDR3 comprises 12 residues. Germline-derived CDR1 and CDR2 are LGHNA and YSLEER. Trimming cost V 1 base and J 13 bases, with 8 bases left between them. The CDR3 DNA is TGCGCCAGCAGCCAAGTTCCGGGCCCCCTCCACTTT. Translated, it gives CASSQVPGPLHF.

The rearrangement links TRBV9 to TRBJ2-2; 9 nucleotides line up with TRBD2. Trimming cost V 2 bases and J 3 bases; bases outside gene matches: 5. Germline CDR1 reads SGDLS; CDR2 reads YYNGEE. The CDR3 length is 16 residues. The DNA of the CDR3 is TGTGCCAGCAGCGTCGGGACTAGCTCATACACCGGGGAGCTGTTTTTT. Translation: CASSVGTSSYTGELFF. The full variable domain, completed using reference TRBV9 and TRBJ2-2, is DSGVTQTPKHLITATGQRVTLRCSPRSGDLSVYWYQQSLDQGLQFLIQYYNGEERAKGNILERFSAQQFPDLHSELNLSSLELGDSALYFCASSVGTSSYTGELFFGEGSRLTVL.

The V gene is TRBV7-9, the J gene TRBJ2-1; 7 bases are a match to TRBD1. The CDR3 is made up of 14 amino acids. Trimming at V came to 2 bases and at J to 10 bases, leaving 8 bases not matched to a gene. Germline CDR1 is SEHNR and CDR2 is FQNEAQ (reference sequence). The chain's CDR3 is CASSLTRGRVEQFF. Written as DNA, the CDR3 is TGTGCCAGCAGCTTAACAAGGGGGCGGGTCGAGCAGTTCTTC.

This clone was picked up a small number of times. CDR3 loop: CASGLGTWETQYF. The CDR3 coding sequence is TGTGCTAGTGGTTTGGGGACCTGGGAGACCCAGTACTTC. V and J are TRBV12-5 and TRBJ2-5; D not certain. This CDR3 has 13 amino acids. Germline values: CDR1 LGHNT, CDR2 FRNRAP. V was cut by 1 base and J by 5 bases, with 8 bases left in between.